Sequencing of this T cell receptor beta chain was carried out in a study of PD-L1 blockade in urothelial cancer. Study information: Typically, measured as a median, blood samples had 140,000 or so T cells. Study-level results: For durable-benefit patients, tumor-associated blood clones expanded more at 3 weeks.

This clone was detected only a few times. Its antigen is unknown. Using immunoSEQ multiplex PCR, the repertoire was profiled, and TCRdb retains in-frame clones only, with some absent. The data show around 30,000 clones, less than 90% seen once. Time point described: peripheral blood 6 weeks after treatment start. It was locally advanced or metastatic urothelial carcinoma that patients had. The sample in question was PBMCs, obtained around atezolizumab (anti-PD-L1) treatment. The TCR originated in a man in his 70s with urothelial cancer.

The CDR3 here is CASSKVEDRQGGLGCNQPQHF. CDR3 nucleotide sequence: TGTGCCAGCAGCAAAGTGGAGGATCGACAGGGGGGTTTAGGTTGTAATCAGCCCCAGCATTTT. The J gene is TRBJ1-5, the V gene TRBV21-1; no check of the table's D call, TRBD1, against the DNA was made. TRBV21-1 is recorded as a pseudogene. CDR3 size: 21 residues.